This TCR beta chain was recovered during a study of T cells in Graves' hyperthyroidism and ophthalmopathy. Study as a whole: Peripheral blood sampling occurred at initial diagnosis, before any treatment. Study outcomes and limitations: Peripheral blood also featured most of the thyroid clonotypes expanded above 0.001.

What was amplified from RNA transcripts were TCR beta CDR3 regions. An initial round of RT-PCR targeting the TCR CDR3 relied on the HTBI primer set. TCRdb fed the multiplex PCR reads into MiXCR, producing one record per CDR3 protein. The repertoire holds 400,000 to 500,000 distinct CDR3 sequences, roughly 14% seen once, with around 13% in the top ten. The sample holds many counts of this clonotype. Its matching antigen is unknown. With duration under 3 months, ophthalmopathy was active: Clinical Activity Score at least 3, NOSPECS at least 4. Each diagnosis was grounded in clinical symptoms, serum thyroxine and TRAb, thyroid ultrasound, and orbital computed tomography. The length of the CDR3 is 15 residues. The V and J ends lost 7 bases and 1 base, in that order; junction bases with no gene match: 9.

The clonotype comes from a man between 18 and 29 years old with Graves' ophthalmopathy. This chain joins TRBV12-3 or TRBV12-4 and TRBJ1-1; 7 bases align to TRBD1. Sample: blood. The CDR3 spells CASKLQGETNTEAFF. Here the CDR3 DNA reads TGTGCCAGCAAGCTCCAGGGGGAGACGAACACTGAAGCTTTCTTT.